This T cell receptor beta chain emerged from a study of cytomegalovirus exposure and HLA in healthy donors. General study findings and limits: One later analysis reportedly identified an Asian-associated ancestry cluster that showed fewer N-insertions than the roughly 600-donor mean.

V lost 3 bases and J 4 bases, leaving 17 bases between the germline ends. Germline V CDR1 and CDR2: SGHTA, FQGTGA. This CDR3 spans 16 amino acids. A remark on this clone: Its antigen is not known.

The PCR made use of 60 Vbeta and 13 Jbeta primers. Measured with immunoSEQ multiplex PCR; TCRdb has only the in-frame clones, and not every one. Altogether about 170,000 clones are present, about four fifths being singletons, with the ten largest covering about 2.5%. This clonotype originated in a woman in her forties or fifties in good health and CMV-seronegative. The specimen was PBMCs. This chain connects TRBV7-3 to TRBJ2-3, with D possibly matching TRBD1 (6 bases). In DNA form, the CDR3 reads TGTGCCAGCAGCTTTCCCGAGACAGGCGGTGCAGATACGCAGTATTTT. Its translation: CASSFPETGGADTQYF. The full variable domain, its missing parts supplied by reference TRBV7-3 and TRBJ2-3, is GAGVSQTPSNKVTEKGKYVELRCDPISGHTALYWYRQSLGQGPEFLIYFQGTGAADDSGLPNDRFFAVRPEGSVSTLKIQRTERGDSAVYLCASSFPETGGADTQYFGPGTRLTVL.